This T cell receptor (beta chain) was profiled in a study of cytomegalovirus exposure and HLA in healthy donors. Turning to this clone: No antigen is known for it.

The PCR made use of 60 Vbeta and 13 Jbeta primers. The protocol was immunoSEQ multiplex PCR, while the TCRdb copy is restricted to in-frame clones and leaves out a portion. The sample yields some 180,000 clones, almost 85% seen once. The study sampled nominally healthy donors, though unrecorded immune exposures were likely. Study results and limitations: A missense DCLRE1C variant was associated with V- and J-gene trimming of TCR beta chains in a later analysis, and an independent cohort replicated the association. In vitro experiments confirmed that three CMV-associated chains were specific for CMV antigens.

This clonotype was obtained from a woman in her forties or fifties in good health and CMV-seronegative. Sequencing was done on a sample of PBMCs.

CDR3 protein: CAWAQGRETQYF. The CDR3 bases are TGTGCTTGGGCTCAGGGGAGAGAGACCCAGTACTTC. The rearrangement uses TRBV30 and TRBJ2-5, with D maybe TRBD1 (6 bases). The V gene's germline CDR1 is GTSNPN and CDR2 SVGIG (reference sequence). The CDR3 is 12 residues long. Using reference TRBV30 and TRBJ2-5 for the parts outside the CDR3, the full variable domain is SQTIHQWPATLVQPVGSPLSLECTVEGTSNPNLYWYRQAAGRGLQLLFYSVGIGQISSEVPQNLSASRPQDRQFILSSKKLLLSDSGFYLCAWAQGRETQYFGPGTRLLVL.